These 20 T cell receptor beta chains originate from one sample sequenced in a study of blood T cell repertoires in COVID-19. Assay used: immunoSEQ multiplex PCR; TCRdb lists only in-frame clones, some missing. Of around 250,000 clones detected, approximately 90% appear once; the ten largest clones hold about 3%. The sequencing input was PBMCs or T cells enriched from blood (not recorded which). The receptor source for this set is a man aged 35 to 55 who had been exposed to COVID-19.

The chain combines TRBV24-1 with TRBJ2-1; D not certain. V was shortened by 5 bases and J by 0 bases, with 13 bases between the two germline ends. CDR1 is KGHDR, CDR2 SFDVKD, per germline. The CDR3 runs to 16 residues. The CDR3 spells CATSGRLPSSYNEQFF. The CDR3 coding sequence is TGTGCCACCAGTGGAAGACTCCCATCCTCCTACAATGAGCAGTTCTTC.

This sequence joins TRBV7-9 and TRBJ2-2; weak D call: TRBD2 (6 bases). With 10 bases removed from V and 4 bases from J, the gap between germline ends came to 16 bases. The CDR3 length is 14 residues. In germline, CDR1 is SEHNR, CDR2 FQNEAQ (reference sequence). The CDR3 DNA is TGTGCCAACCGACCGGGACTGTCCACCGGGGAGCTGTTTTTT. This translates into CANRPGLSTGELFF.

The chain couples TRBV3-1 (or the pseudogene TRBV3-2) to TRBJ2-1, with D unresolved. The CDR3 is 12 amino acids. Germline CDR1 is LGHDT and CDR2 is YNNKEL (reference sequence). Trimming stripped 4 bases from V and 8 bases from J, with 9 bases between. The CDR3 loop reads CASSPTSHEQFF. The CDR3 coding sequence is TGTGCCAGCAGCCCGACATCGCATGAGCAGTTCTTC.

V is TRBV4-2 and J is TRBJ1-4; D not resolved. The CDR3 has 15 amino acids. Trimming removed 4 bases from V and 7 bases from J, with 16 bases in between. Germline V gene sequence: CDR1 LGHNA, CDR2 YNFKEQ. The CDR3 bases are TGTGCCAGCAGCCCACCTGGAAGGTCGGGTGAAAAACTGTTTTTT. Residues: CASSPPGRSGEKLFF.

V and J are TRBV24-1 and TRBJ1-2, with unresolved D. V was trimmed by 4 bases and J by 8 bases, leaving 16 bases between them. The CDR3 is 14 residues long. Per germline, CDR1 KGHDR and CDR2 SFDVKD. The CDR3 sequence: CATSDTRVSGGYTF. The CDR3 DNA follows: TGTGCCACCAGTGACACCCGGGTCTCTGGCGGCTACACCTTC.

This clone turned up a few times. The rearrangement links TRBV7-9 to TRBJ1-2; 11 positions agree with TRBD1. The CDR3 covers 15 residues. The germline CDR1 and CDR2 sequences are SEHNR and FQNEAQ (reference sequence). The V and J ends lost 4 bases and 7 bases, in that order; junction bases with no gene match: 8. This CDR3 reads CASSSSRTGGSGYTF. The DNA for the CDR3 is TGTGCCAGCAGCTCTTCCCGGACAGGGGGCAGTGGCTACACCTTC. The whole variable domain, filled in from reference TRBV7-9 and TRBJ1-2, reads DTGVSQNPRHKITKRGQNVTFRCDPISEHNRLYWYRQTLGQGPEFLTYFQNEAQLEKSRLLSDRFSAERPKGSFSTLEIQRTEQGDSAMYLCASSSSRTGGSGYTFGSGTRLTVV.

The rearrangement links TRBV9 to TRBJ2-1; TRBD2 matches at 10 bases. Germline CDR1 and CDR2: SGDLS and YYNGEE. V dropped 6 bases and J dropped 5; count of bases not matched to a gene: 8. The CDR3 contains 15 residues. The CDR3 reads CASIKSGRGHNEQFF. The DNA of the CDR3 is TGTGCCAGCATCAAAAGCGGGAGGGGGCACAATGAGCAGTTCTTC.

The rearrangement joins TRBV7-9 to TRBJ1-5, with 9 bases lining up with TRBD1. Germline V gene sequence: CDR1 SEHNR, CDR2 FQNEAQ (reference sequence). Germline trimming cut 5 bases from V and 7 bases from J; bases unmatched to any gene: 6. This CDR3 has 14 residues. CDR3 protein: CASSPRDRVQPQHF. DNA for the CDR3: TGTGCCAGCAGCCCCCGGGACAGGGTACAGCCCCAGCATTTT.

The chain recombines TRBV6-5 with TRBJ2-3; maybe TRBD2 (6 bases). V shed 8 bases and J shed 2 bases, with 17 bases lying between them. CDR3 size: 15 residues. CDR1 and CDR2 from the germline V gene are MNHEY and SVGAGI. This CDR3 reads CASAAGKRNTDTQYF. In nucleotides, the CDR3 is TGTGCCAGCGCGGCGGGAAAGAGGAACACAGATACGCAGTATTTT.

The chain is built from TRBV30 and TRBJ1-3; no reliable D call. The CDR3 loop spans 15 amino acids. V lost 2 bases and J 2 bases, leaving 13 bases between the germline ends. CDR1 and CDR2 from the germline V gene are GTSNPN and SVGIG (reference sequence). The CDR3 loop reads CAWSTLGAAGNTIYF. The DNA of the CDR3 is TGTGCCTGGAGTACCCTTGGAGCCGCTGGAAACACCATATATTTT.

The genes are TRBV5-4 and TRBJ1-4; no clear D gene. The CDR3 totals 15 residues. From germline, CDR1 is SGHNT and CDR2 YYREEE (reference sequence). V shed 4 bases and J shed 4 bases, with 14 bases lying between them. The CDR3 reads CASSPGGWGNEKLFF. The CDR3 nucleotides are TGTGCCAGCAGCCCGGGAGGTTGGGGTAATGAAAAACTGTTTTTT. The variable domain in full, completed from reference TRBV5-4 and TRBJ1-4, reads ETGVTQSPTHLIKTRGQQVTLRCSSQSGHNTVSWYQQALGQGPQFIFQYYREEENGRGNFPPRFSGLQFPNYSSELNVNALELDDSALYLCASSPGGWGNEKLFFGSGTQLSVL.

This chain uses TRBV11-2 with TRBJ2-3; 7 positions agree with TRBD2. Germline V CDR1 and CDR2: SGHAT, FQNNGV. The V segment lost 4 bases and the J segment 4 bases; nucleotides outside the gene matches: 11. There are 16 residues in the CDR3. The CDR3 DNA reads as TGTGCCAGCAGCTCACAGTCCAGCGGGGTTCCAGATACGCAGTATTTT. This codes for CASSSQSSGVPDTQYF.

CDR3 in DNA: TGTGCCAGCAGGGGACTAGCGGGACACGAGCAGTTCTTC. Translated: CASRGLAGHEQFF. This rearrangement joins TRBV3-1 (or the pseudogene TRBV3-2) to TRBJ2-1; 13 bases fit TRBD2. Losses at the gene ends were 6 bases for V and 10 bases for J; bases not matched to a gene: 3. Germline V gene data show CDR1 as LGHDT and CDR2 as YNNKEL (reference sequence). CDR3 length equals 13 residues.

The chain joins TRBV7-9 to TRBJ2-7, with 7 positions matching TRBD1. Trimming at V came to 6 bases and at J to 5 bases, leaving 13 bases not matched to a gene. Germline V CDR1 and CDR2: SEHNR, FQNEAQ (reference sequence). The CDR3 loop spans 15 amino acids. CDR3 sequence: CASSETGRGNDEQYF. Written as DNA, the CDR3 is TGTGCCAGCAGTGAGACAGGGCGAGGAAACGACGAGCAGTACTTC.

V is TRBV9 and J is TRBJ2-1; no reliable D call. Trimming pared 0 bases from V and 4 bases from J, leaving 11 bases between. CDR3 size: 15 residues. Germline values: CDR1 SGDLS, CDR2 YYNGEE. The CDR3 DNA reads as TGTGCCAGCAGCGTAGAGGCGGCACTGTACAATGAGCAGTTCTTC. Its translation: CASSVEAALYNEQFF.

The chain uses TRBV3-1 (or the pseudogene TRBV3-2) and TRBJ2-5; D is unclear. The CDR3 contains 13 residues. CDR1 is LGHDT, CDR2 YNNKEL, per germline (reference sequence). V was shortened by 1 base and J by 2 bases, with 5 bases between the two germline ends. DNA of the CDR3: TGTGCCAGCAGCCAAGTGAGGCAAGAGACCCAGTACTTC. Encoded protein: CASSQVRQETQYF.

This clone was counted once. Other DNA sequences within the sample encode an identical CDR3. The rearrangement links TRBV4-2 to TRBJ2-5; 7 bases are shared with TRBD2. The length of the CDR3 is 15 residues. Germline V lookup: CDR1 LGHNA, CDR2 YNFKEQ. After removal of 3 bases from V and 1 base from J, the junction contained 5 bases not matched to a gene. In nucleotides, the CDR3 is TGTGCCAGCAGCCAGGCCTCTAGCGGCCAAGAGACCCAGTACTTC. This sequence encodes CASSQASSGQETQYF.

This clone was detected once. The V call is TRBV7-9, the J call TRBJ2-7, with 11 bases that match TRBD1. This CDR3 has 18 residues. Trimming cost V 5 bases and J 3 bases; bases outside gene matches: 15. Germline-derived CDR1 and CDR2 are SEHNR and FQNEAQ (reference sequence). Here the CDR3 DNA reads TGTGCCAGCAGCAGGACCCACCAACGGACAGGGGGCATCTACGAGCAGTACTTC. Translating gives CASSRTHQRTGGIYEQYF.

This sequence joins TRBV4-1 and TRBJ2-1; TRBD1 agrees at 9 bases. The ends lost 6 bases at V and 2 bases at J; junction bases unmatched: 5. The CDR3 is 15 residues long. Per germline, CDR1 MGHRA and CDR2 YSYEKL. The CDR3 bases are TGCGCCAGCAGACGGACAGGGGAGACCTACAATGAGCAGTTCTTC. Translation: CASRRTGETYNEQFF.

The chain couples TRBV3-1 (or the pseudogene TRBV3-2) to TRBJ2-7, with unresolved D. Trimming took 2 bases from V and 0 from J, leaving 14 bases between them. CDR1 LGHDT and CDR2 YNNKEL come from the germline V gene (reference sequence). The CDR3 runs 16 residues. The CDR3: CASSQSVALSSYEQYF. Here the CDR3 DNA reads TGTGCCAGCAGCCAAAGCGTGGCGCTTAGCTCCTACGAGCAGTACTTC.